This T cell receptor (beta chain) comes out of a study of blood T cell repertoires in COVID-19. Method: immunoSEQ multiplex PCR; TCRdb's copy keeps in-frame clones and lacks some. The sample lists 170,000 or so clones; about 85% were seen once. Deletions cut 2 bases from V and 5 bases from J, with 7 bases between. This CDR3 comprises 12 residues. Germline loops: CDR1 SGDLS, CDR2 YYNGEE. The material sequenced was PBMCs or T cells enriched from blood (not recorded which). This clonotype was sampled from a middle-aged man who had recovered from COVID-19. The rearrangement links TRBV9 to TRBJ1-1; D call uncertain. This CDR3 reads CASSVPGTEAFF. The CDR3 coding sequence is TGTGCCAGCAGCGTCCCGGGTACTGAAGCTTTCTTT.